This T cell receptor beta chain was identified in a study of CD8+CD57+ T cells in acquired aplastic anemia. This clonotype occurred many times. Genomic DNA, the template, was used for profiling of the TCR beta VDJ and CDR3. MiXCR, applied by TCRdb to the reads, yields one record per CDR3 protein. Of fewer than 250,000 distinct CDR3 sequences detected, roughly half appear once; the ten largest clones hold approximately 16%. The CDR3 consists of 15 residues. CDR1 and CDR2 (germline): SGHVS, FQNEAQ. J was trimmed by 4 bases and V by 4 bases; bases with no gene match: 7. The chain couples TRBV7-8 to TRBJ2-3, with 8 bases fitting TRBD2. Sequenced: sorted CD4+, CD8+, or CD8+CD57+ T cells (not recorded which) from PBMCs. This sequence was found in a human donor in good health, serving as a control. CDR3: CASSSRTSKADTQYF. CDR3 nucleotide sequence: TGTGCCAGCAGCTCTCGGACTAGCAAGGCAGATACGCAGTATTTT. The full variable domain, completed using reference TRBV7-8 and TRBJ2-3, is GAGVSQSPRYKVAKRGQDVALRCDPISGHVSLFWYQQALGQGPEFLTYFQNEAQLDKSGLPSDRFFAERPEGSVSTLKIQRTQQEDSAVYLCASSSRTSKADTQYFGPGTRLTVL.